Presented here are 27 T cell receptor beta chains from one specimen sequenced in a study of identifying expanded T cells in peripheral blood. Generated by immunoSEQ multiplex PCR, the TCRdb table keeps only in-frame clones and is missing some. The sample lists approximately 120,000 clones; approximately 84% were seen once. What was sequenced was blood. These receptors all stem from a person aged 18 to 70 in good health.

The V and J genes are TRBV6-1 and TRBJ1-2; 8 nucleotides agree with TRBD1. The V segment lost 1 base and the J segment 4 bases; nucleotides outside the gene matches: 2. Germline V gives CDR1 MNHNS, CDR2 SASEGT. The CDR3 runs 14 residues. Here the CDR3 DNA reads TGTGCCAGCAGTGAAGGGACAGGGTCCTATGGCTACACCTTC. It translates to CASSEGTGSYGYTF.

The chain links TRBV9 to TRBJ2-3; possible D gene TRBD1, 5 bases. The V end lost 6 bases, the J end lost 0 bases, and 5 bases lay between the germline ends. The CDR3 extends over 12 amino acids. The V gene's germline CDR1 is SGDLS and CDR2 YYNGEE. The CDR3 reads CASKGSTDTQYF. The DNA for the CDR3 is TGTGCCAGCAAGGGGAGCACAGATACGCAGTATTTT.

The J gene is TRBJ1-2, the V gene TRBV19; 8 bases line up with TRBD1. V lost 5 bases to trimming and J lost 5 bases; unmatched junction nucleotides: 10. The CDR3 consists of 15 residues. Germline V gene lookup returns CDR1 LNHDA and CDR2 SQIVND (reference sequence). This CDR3 is CASSPGQVPVYGYTF. The CDR3 coding sequence is TGTGCCAGTAGTCCGGGACAGGTACCCGTTTATGGCTACACCTTC.

The J gene is TRBJ2-1, the V gene TRBV9; TRBD1 matches at 8 bases. The CDR3 is made up of 15 amino acids. The germline CDR1 and CDR2 sequences are SGDLS and YYNGEE. Unmatched junction bases numbered 0, after V lost 0 bases and J lost 1 base. CDR3 in DNA: TGTGCCAGCAGCGTAGGACAGGGGTCCTACAATGAGCAGTTCTTC. This codes for CASSVGQGSYNEQFF.

The gene calls are TRBV7-3 and TRBJ2-5; D unclear. CDR1 is SGHTA and CDR2 is FQGTGA in the germline V gene. The CDR3 has 13 amino acids. V was shortened by 5 bases and J by 0 bases, with 7 bases between the two germline ends. CDR3: CASSPTNQETQYF. The CDR3 nucleotides are TGTGCCAGCAGCCCCACCAACCAAGAGACCCAGTACTTC.

The chain combines TRBV7-9 with TRBJ1-5; TRBD1 aligns across 8 bases. This CDR3 has 16 residues. V shed 1 base and J 0 bases; nucleotides not matched to a gene: 2. Germline V CDR1 and CDR2: SEHNR, FQNEAQ (reference sequence). The CDR3 DNA follows: TGTGCCAGCAGCTTAGAGACAGGGGATAGCAATCAGCCCCAGCATTTT. Its protein product is CASSLETGDSNQPQHF.

The V gene is TRBV25-1, the J gene TRBJ1-6; D possibly corresponds to TRBD1 (6 bases). In germline, CDR1 is MGHDK, CDR2 SYGVNS. The ends were cut back, 3 bases at V and 7 bases at J, with 13 bases in the middle. The length of the CDR3 is 15 residues. CDR3 in DNA: TGTGCCAGCAGTGACGAGGGTGGGGGCAATTCACCCCTCCACTTT. It encodes CASSDEGGGNSPLHF.

This clone has a single count. V is TRBV5-1 and J is TRBJ2-5; no firm D call. The CDR3 contains 13 residues. Germline assignment: CDR1 SGHRS and CDR2 YFSETQ. The V end was cut by 4 bases, the J end by 11 bases, with 18 bases between. As DNA, the CDR3 is TGCGCCAGCAGCCAGCCCCCCTTCGGAGAGCAGTACTTC. Amino acids: CASSQPPFGEQYF.

V is TRBV10-2 and J is TRBJ1-5, with D uncertain. The germline V and J ends were trimmed by 0 bases and 6 bases, with 6 bases remaining between them. This CDR3 contains 13 residues. Looked up from germline, CDR1 is WSHSY and CDR2 is SAAADI. The CDR3 DNA reads TGCGCCAGCAGTGAGTCGTGGGTTCAGCCCCAGCATTTT. This sequence encodes CASSESWVQPQHF.

This clone was observed a single time. V gene TRBV27 combines with J gene TRBJ1-2; TRBD1 matches 11 bases. Germline V CDR1 and CDR2: MNHEY, SMNVEV (reference sequence). This CDR3 is built from 15 residues. Trimming at V came to 5 bases and at J to 5 bases, leaving 7 bases not matched to a gene. The CDR3 DNA sequence: TGTGCCAGCAGTCTAGCTGGGACAGGGGGATATGGCTACACCTTC. Translation: CASSLAGTGGYGYTF.

This chain links TRBV5-4 with TRBJ1-2, with 10 bases identical to TRBD1. V gave up 3 bases and J gave up 5 bases; unmatched junction bases: 4. The CDR3 consists of 14 residues. Per the germline V gene, CDR1 is SGHNT and CDR2 is YYREEE (reference sequence). In DNA form, the CDR3 reads TGTGCCAGCAGCTGGGACAGGGGTGAATATGGCTACACCTTC. Protein product: CASSWDRGEYGYTF.

This clone has only one observation. V and J are TRBV6-1 and TRBJ1-1; the D is unclear. This CDR3 region has 15 residues. Germline values: CDR1 MNHNS, CDR2 SASEGT. Trimming left V 7 bases short and J 5 bases short, with 20 bases between. CDR3: CASTPQSTLTTEAFF. The DNA of the CDR3 is TGTGCCAGCACCCCACAGTCGACACTTACAACTGAAGCTTTCTTT.

The chain carries TRBV7-2 and TRBJ2-1, with 7 bases matching TRBD1. Germline loops: CDR1 SGHTA, CDR2 FQGNSA. J lost 5 bases, V lost 5 bases, and 18 bases had no gene match. This CDR3 has 18 residues. CDR3 protein: CASSLDRLLGGTHNEQFF. CDR3 DNA: TGTGCCAGCAGCCTGGACAGGCTGTTAGGGGGAACCCACAATGAGCAGTTCTTC.

This chain uses TRBV9 with TRBJ1-5; D might be TRBD1 (6 bases). Between the trimmed V and J ends, which lost 0 bases and 6 bases, there was a span of 13 bases. Germline V gene sequence: CDR1 SGDLS, CDR2 YYNGEE. The CDR3 has 15 residues. CDR3 in amino acids: CASSVAGDIGQPQHF. As DNA, the CDR3 is TGTGCCAGCAGCGTAGCTGGGGACATTGGTCAGCCCCAGCATTTT.

The chain links TRBV5-1 to TRBJ2-3, with D possibly TRBD1 on 7 matching bases. V was shortened by 4 bases and J by 0 bases, with 18 bases between the two germline ends. The germline CDR1 and CDR2 sequences are SGHRS and YFSETQ. The CDR3 is 17 residues long. This chain's CDR3 is CASSQRTGLTSTDTQYF. The CDR3 bases are TGCGCCAGCAGCCAAAGGACAGGACTAACTAGCACAGATACGCAGTATTTT.

The genes are TRBV7-2 and TRBJ1-2, with D hard to call. The CDR3 is 13 residues long. The ends were cut back, 1 base at V and 3 bases at J, with 6 bases in the middle. CDR1 and CDR2 (germline): SGHTA, FQGNSA. The CDR3 sequence is CASSLGLDYGYTF. CDR3 sequence (DNA): TGTGCCAGCAGCTTAGGTCTGGACTATGGCTACACCTTC.

This clone was recorded a few times. This chain joins TRBV30 and TRBJ2-6, with TRBD1 identical over 7 bases. The CDR3 contains 17 residues. The ends lost 2 bases at V and 0 bases at J; junction bases unmatched: 7. Looked up from germline, CDR1 is GTSNPN and CDR2 is SVGIG (reference sequence). CDR3 protein: CAWSLTGANSGANVLTF. In nucleotides, the CDR3 is TGTGCCTGGAGTCTAACAGGGGCCAACTCTGGGGCCAACGTCCTGACTTTC.

In this sample, this clone turned up once. For the CDR3, the DNA is TGCGCCAGCAGGGGAGGGAGCGGGGCTCCCTTAGATACGCAGTATTTT. This gives the protein CASRGGSGAPLDTQYF. This chain links TRBV5-1 with TRBJ2-3; 7 positions agree with TRBD2. Germline V lookup: CDR1 SGHRS, CDR2 YFSETQ. There are 16 residues in the CDR3. V dropped 5 bases and J dropped 5; count of bases not matched to a gene: 14. The full variable domain, completed using reference TRBV5-1 and TRBJ2-3, is KAGVTQTPRYLIKTRGQQVTLSCSPISGHRSVSWYQQTPGQGLQFLFEYFSETQRNKGNFPGRFSGRQFSNSRSEMNVSTLELGDSALYLCASRGGSGAPLDTQYFGPGTRLTVL.

This clone appeared once. The chain links TRBV11-2 to TRBJ2-1; D is possibly TRBD2 (5 bases). V lost 3 bases to trimming and J lost 8 bases, with 8 bases between them. Per the germline V gene, CDR1 is SGHAT and CDR2 is FQNNGV. This CDR3 region has 12 residues. Here the CDR3 reads CASSFIGDEQFF. The CDR3 nucleotides are TGTGCCAGCAGCTTTATCGGGGATGAGCAGTTCTTC.

This clone occurred a few times. The genes are TRBV11-3 and TRBJ2-2, with TRBD2 matching over 10 bases. The trim removed 7 bases at V and 4 bases at J, leaving 6 bases unmatched. CDR1 is SGHNT, CDR2 YENEEA, per germline. This CDR3 has 15 residues. The CDR3 DNA sequence: TGTGCCAGCACAATAGCGGGGGGTTTCACCGGGGAGCTGTTTTTT. Encoded protein: CASTIAGGFTGELFF.

The chain carries TRBV5-8 and TRBJ1-6; D is undetermined. The CDR3 spans 16 residues. The germline V gene encodes CDR1 SGHTS and CDR2 YDEGEE. V lost 5 bases to trimming and J lost 2 bases, with 14 bases between them. CDR3: CASSPSWGTYNSPLHF. The CDR3, as DNA: TGTGCCAGCAGTCCCAGTTGGGGTACCTATAATTCACCCCTCCACTTT.

The V gene is TRBV19, the J gene TRBJ1-1; D is possibly TRBD1 (5 bases). Germline assignment: CDR1 LNHDA and CDR2 SQIVND (reference sequence). Trimming removed 7 bases from V and 0 bases from J, with 12 bases in between. This CDR3 spans 14 amino acids. The CDR3 DNA is TGTGCCAGTATGGAAGACAGCATGAACACTGAAGCTTTCTTT. This translates into CASMEDSMNTEAFF. Filled out from reference TRBV19 and TRBJ1-1, the complete variable domain reads DGGITQSPKYLFRKEGQNVTLSCEQNLNHDAMYWYRQDPGQGLRLIYYSQIVNDFQKGDIAEGYSVSREKKESFPLTVTSAQKNPTAFYLCASMEDSMNTEAFFGQGTRLTVV.

This clone was observed a handful of times. The chain is built from TRBV7-8 and TRBJ1-1; D gene unclear. V gave up 1 base and J gave up 9 bases, with 6 bases separating them. The CDR3 is 11 amino acids. Germline CDR1 reads SGHVS; CDR2 reads FQNEAQ. CDR3 residues: CASSLGPKAFF. The CDR3 DNA is TGTGCCAGCAGCTTAGGTCCCAAAGCTTTCTTT.

V usage is TRBV6-6 and J usage is TRBJ1-1, with unresolved D. V was cut by 3 bases and J by 1 base, with 6 bases left in between. The CDR3 extends over 13 amino acids. Germline lookup yields CDR1 MNHNY and CDR2 SVGAGI (reference sequence). The CDR3 coding sequence is TGTGCCAGCAGTTATCGATCGAACACTGAAGCTTTCTTT. Protein: CASSYRSNTEAFF.

The genes are TRBV7-9 and TRBJ2-3; D is tentatively TRBD1 or TRBD2 (6 bases each). V lost 7 bases and J lost 8, with 22 bases in between. CDR3 length equals 15 residues. From germline, CDR1 is SEHNR and CDR2 FQNEAQ (reference sequence). CDR3 loop: CASITRDTLPGTQYF. DNA for the CDR3: TGTGCCAGCATAACGCGGGACACACTACCTGGTACGCAGTATTTT.

The J gene is TRBJ2-1, the V gene TRBV27; D may be TRBD1 (5 bases). With 2 bases removed from V and 10 bases from J, the gap between germline ends came to 12 bases. The CDR3 totals 13 residues. The germline V gene encodes CDR1 MNHEY and CDR2 SMNVEV (reference sequence). The CDR3 DNA reads TGTGCCAGCAGTTTAACCCAGGGCTACGAGCAGTTCTTC. Its translation is CASSLTQGYEQFF.

V usage is TRBV2 and J usage is TRBJ2-2, with 7 nucleotides matching TRBD1. This CDR3 comprises 14 residues. Germline CDR1 reads SNHLY; CDR2 reads FYNNEI. Trimming took 8 bases from V and 2 from J; bases not matched to a gene: 5. CDR3 sequence reads: CASADRVNTGELFF. The CDR3 nucleotides read TGTGCCAGCGCAGACAGGGTAAACACCGGGGAGCTGTTTTTT.